The 2 T cell receptor beta chains presented below share a single source sample, sequenced in a study of blood T cell repertoires in COVID-19. Measured with immunoSEQ multiplex PCR; TCRdb has only the in-frame clones, and not every one. The table shows 75,000 to 90,000 clones, with about 73% occurring only once. Sequenced input: peripheral blood. These receptors were taken from a man between 60 and 70 years old with COVID-19, enrolled during active disease.

J is TRBJ1-2 and V is TRBV7-9; possible D gene TRBD1, 5 bases. CDR3 length equals 12 residues. Germline V gene data show CDR1 as SEHNR and CDR2 as FQNEAQ (reference sequence). V dropped 6 bases and J dropped 6 bases, with 11 bases sitting between them. CDR3 nucleotides: TGTGCCAGCAGAGGGGCGTCGGATGGCTACACCTTC. Residues: CASRGASDGYTF.

This chain joins TRBV27 and TRBJ2-3; 8 bases line up with TRBD2. CDR1 is MNHEY and CDR2 is SMNVEV in the germline V gene (reference sequence). After removal of 6 bases from V and 2 bases from J, the junction contained 7 bases not matched to a gene. CDR3 length: 15 residues. The CDR3 region is CASRRTSGNTDTQYF. The CDR3 DNA reads as TGTGCCAGCAGGAGAACTAGCGGAAACACAGATACGCAGTATTTT.